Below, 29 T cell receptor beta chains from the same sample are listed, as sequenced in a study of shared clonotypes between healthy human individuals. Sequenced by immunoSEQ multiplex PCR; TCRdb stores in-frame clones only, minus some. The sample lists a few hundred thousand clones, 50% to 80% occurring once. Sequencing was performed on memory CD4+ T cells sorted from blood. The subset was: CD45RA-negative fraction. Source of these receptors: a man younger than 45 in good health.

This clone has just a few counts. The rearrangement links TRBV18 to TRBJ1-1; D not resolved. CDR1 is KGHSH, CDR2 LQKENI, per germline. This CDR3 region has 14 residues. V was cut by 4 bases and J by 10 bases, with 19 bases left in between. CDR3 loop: CASSRKLPGDGAFF. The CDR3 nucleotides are TGTGCCAGCTCACGAAAGTTGCCAGGTGATGGAGCTTTCTTT.

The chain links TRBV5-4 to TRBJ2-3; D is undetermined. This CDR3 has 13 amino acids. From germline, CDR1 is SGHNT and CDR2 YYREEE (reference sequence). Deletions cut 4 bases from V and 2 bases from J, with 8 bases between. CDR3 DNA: TGTGCCAGCAGCGCGTACCTCACAGATACGCAGTATTTT. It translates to CASSAYLTDTQYF.

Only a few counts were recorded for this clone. The CDR3 nucleotides read TGTGCCAGCAGCTTAGAAATGGGCTCCTACGAGCAGTACTTC. It translates to CASSLEMGSYEQYF. This chain joins TRBV11-2 and TRBJ2-7, with D unresolved. V was pared by 0 bases and J by 0 bases, with 6 bases between. This CDR3 has 14 residues. The V gene's germline CDR1 is SGHAT and CDR2 FQNNGV.

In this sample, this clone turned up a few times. This CDR3 is CASSLRVSGTDTQYF. CDR3 in DNA: TGTGCCAGCAGCTTGAGGGTTAGCGGGACAGATACGCAGTATTTT. This chain links TRBV5-5 with TRBJ2-3; 7 nucleotides match TRBD2. Germline CDR1 reads SGHKS; CDR2 reads YYEKEE (reference sequence). This CDR3 region has 15 residues. Trimming at V came to 1 base and at J to 3 bases, leaving 5 bases not matched to a gene.

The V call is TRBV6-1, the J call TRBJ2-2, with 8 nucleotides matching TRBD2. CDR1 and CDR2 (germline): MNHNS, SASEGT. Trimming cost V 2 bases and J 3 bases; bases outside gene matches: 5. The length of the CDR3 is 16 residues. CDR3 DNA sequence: TGTGCCAGCAGTGAATTAAGCGGGAGTTACACCGGGGAGCTGTTTTTT. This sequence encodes CASSELSGSYTGELFF.

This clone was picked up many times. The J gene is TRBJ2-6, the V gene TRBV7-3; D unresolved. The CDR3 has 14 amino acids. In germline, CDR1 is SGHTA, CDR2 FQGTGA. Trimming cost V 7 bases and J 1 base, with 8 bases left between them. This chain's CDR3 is CASKLGSGANVLTF. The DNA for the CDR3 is TGTGCCAGCAAACTGGGATCTGGGGCCAACGTCCTGACTTTC.

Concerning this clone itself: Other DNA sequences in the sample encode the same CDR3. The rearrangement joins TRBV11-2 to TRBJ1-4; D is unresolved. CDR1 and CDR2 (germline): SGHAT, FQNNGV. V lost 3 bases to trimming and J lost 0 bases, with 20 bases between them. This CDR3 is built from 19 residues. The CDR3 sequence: CASSFAPGAPVATNEKLFF. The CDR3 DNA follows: TGTGCCAGCAGCTTCGCCCCGGGAGCCCCAGTAGCAACTAATGAAAAACTGTTTTTT.

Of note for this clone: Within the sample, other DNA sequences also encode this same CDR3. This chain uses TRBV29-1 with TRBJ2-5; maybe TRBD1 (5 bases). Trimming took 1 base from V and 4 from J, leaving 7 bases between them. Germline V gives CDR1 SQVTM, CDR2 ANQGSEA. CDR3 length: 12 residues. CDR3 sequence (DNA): TGCAGCGTTGAAGGGGGCGGAGAGACCCAGTACTTC. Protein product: CSVEGGGETQYF.

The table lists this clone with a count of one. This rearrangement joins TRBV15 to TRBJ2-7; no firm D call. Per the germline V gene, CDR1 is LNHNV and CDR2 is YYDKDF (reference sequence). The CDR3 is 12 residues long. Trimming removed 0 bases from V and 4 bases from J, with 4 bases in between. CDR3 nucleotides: TGTGCCACCAGCAGAGATCCGTACGAGCAGTACTTC. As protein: CATSRDPYEQYF.

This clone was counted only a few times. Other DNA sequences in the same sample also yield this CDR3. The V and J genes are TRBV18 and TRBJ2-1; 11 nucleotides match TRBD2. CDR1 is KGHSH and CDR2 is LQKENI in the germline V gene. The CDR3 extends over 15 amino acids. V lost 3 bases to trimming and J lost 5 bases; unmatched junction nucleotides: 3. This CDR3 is CASSPPGLADNEQFF. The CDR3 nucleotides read TGTGCCAGCTCACCTCCGGGACTAGCGGACAATGAGCAGTTCTTC.

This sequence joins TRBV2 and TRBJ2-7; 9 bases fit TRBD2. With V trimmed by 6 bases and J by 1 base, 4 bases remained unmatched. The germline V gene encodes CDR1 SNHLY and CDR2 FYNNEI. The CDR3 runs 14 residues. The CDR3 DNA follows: TGTGCCAGCAGCCCGGGACTAGCATCCTACGAGCAGTACTTC. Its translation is CASSPGLASYEQYF. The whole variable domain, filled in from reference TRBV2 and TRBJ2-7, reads EPEVTQTPSHQVTQMGQEVILRCVPISNHLYFYWYRQILGQKVEFLVSFYNNEISEKSEIFDDQFSVERPDGSNFTLKIRSTKLEDSAMYFCASSPGLASYEQYFGPGTRLTVT.

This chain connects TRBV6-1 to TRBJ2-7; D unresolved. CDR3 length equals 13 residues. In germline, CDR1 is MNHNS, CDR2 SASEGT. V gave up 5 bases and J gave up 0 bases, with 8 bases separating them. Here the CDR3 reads CASSLQSSYEQYF. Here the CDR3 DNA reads TGTGCCAGCAGTCTACAGAGCTCCTACGAGCAGTACTTC.

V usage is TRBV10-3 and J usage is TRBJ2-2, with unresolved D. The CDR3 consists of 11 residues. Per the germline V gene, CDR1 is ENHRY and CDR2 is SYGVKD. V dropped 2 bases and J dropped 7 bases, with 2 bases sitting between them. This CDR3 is CAISEIGELFF. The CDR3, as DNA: TGTGCCATCAGTGAGATCGGGGAGCTGTTTTTT.

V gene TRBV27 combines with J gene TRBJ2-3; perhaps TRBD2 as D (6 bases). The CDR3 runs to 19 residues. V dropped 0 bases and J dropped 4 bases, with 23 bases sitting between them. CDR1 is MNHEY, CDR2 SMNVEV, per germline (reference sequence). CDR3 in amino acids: CASSLSGEVARARSDTQYF. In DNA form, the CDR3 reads TGTGCCAGCAGTTTATCGGGGGAGGTAGCTCGGGCGAGATCAGATACGCAGTATTTT.

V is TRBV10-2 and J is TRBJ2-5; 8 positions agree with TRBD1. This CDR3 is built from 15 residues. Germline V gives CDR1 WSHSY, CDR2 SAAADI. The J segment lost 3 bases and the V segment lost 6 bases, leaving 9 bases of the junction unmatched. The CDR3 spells CASSSDRGWEETQYF. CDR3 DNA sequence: TGCGCCAGCAGCTCCGACAGGGGCTGGGAAGAGACCCAGTACTTC.

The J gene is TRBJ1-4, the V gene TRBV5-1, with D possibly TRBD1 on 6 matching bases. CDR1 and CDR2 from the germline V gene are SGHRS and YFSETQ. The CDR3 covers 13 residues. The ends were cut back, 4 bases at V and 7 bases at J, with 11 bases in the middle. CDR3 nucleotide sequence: TGCGCCAGCAGCCCCACAGGGAGTGAAAAACTGTTTTTT. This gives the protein CASSPTGSEKLFF.

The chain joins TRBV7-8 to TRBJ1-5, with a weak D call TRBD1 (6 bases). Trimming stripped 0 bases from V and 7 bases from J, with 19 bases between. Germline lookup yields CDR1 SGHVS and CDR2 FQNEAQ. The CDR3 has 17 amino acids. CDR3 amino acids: CASSLANRGGRNQPQHF. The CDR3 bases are TGTGCCAGCAGCTTAGCAAACAGAGGGGGGCGAAACCAGCCCCAGCATTTT.

CDR3 in DNA: TGTGCCAGTAGTCCCGGACTAGCGGGAGCTGATACGCAGTATTTT. This translates into CASSPGLAGADTQYF. This chain links TRBV19 with TRBJ2-3; 13 nucleotides align to TRBD2. The CDR3 is 15 residues long. Trimming removed 5 bases from V and 6 bases from J; junction bases left unmatched: 5. Germline V gives CDR1 LNHDA, CDR2 SQIVND (reference sequence).

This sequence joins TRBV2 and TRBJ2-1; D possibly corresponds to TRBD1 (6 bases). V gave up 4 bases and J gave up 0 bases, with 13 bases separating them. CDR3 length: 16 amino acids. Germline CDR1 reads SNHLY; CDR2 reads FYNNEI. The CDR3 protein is CASSAQGRSSYNEQFF. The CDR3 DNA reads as TGTGCCAGCAGTGCCCAGGGGCGGAGCTCCTACAATGAGCAGTTCTTC.

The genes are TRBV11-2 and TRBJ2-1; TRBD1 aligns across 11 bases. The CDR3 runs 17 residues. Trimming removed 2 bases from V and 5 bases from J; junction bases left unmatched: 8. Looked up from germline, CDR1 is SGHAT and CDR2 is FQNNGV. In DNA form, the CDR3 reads TGTGCCAGCAGCTTATTCTCCGGGACAGGGGGGCACAATGAGCAGTTCTTC. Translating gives CASSLFSGTGGHNEQFF.

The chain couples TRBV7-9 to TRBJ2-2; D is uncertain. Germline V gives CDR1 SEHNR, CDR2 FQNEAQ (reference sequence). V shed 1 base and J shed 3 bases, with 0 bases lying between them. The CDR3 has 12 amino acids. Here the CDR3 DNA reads TGTGCCAGCAGCTTAGACACCGGGGAGCTGTTTTTT. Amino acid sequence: CASSLDTGELFF.

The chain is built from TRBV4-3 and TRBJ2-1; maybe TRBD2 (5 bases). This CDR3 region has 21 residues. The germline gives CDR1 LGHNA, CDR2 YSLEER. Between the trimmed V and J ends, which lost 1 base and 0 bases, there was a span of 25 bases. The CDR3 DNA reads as TGCGCCAGCAGCCAAGCCGGGAAGGGAGTATTTTTCCCCATCTCCTACAATGAGCAGTTCTTC. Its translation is CASSQAGKGVFFPISYNEQFF.

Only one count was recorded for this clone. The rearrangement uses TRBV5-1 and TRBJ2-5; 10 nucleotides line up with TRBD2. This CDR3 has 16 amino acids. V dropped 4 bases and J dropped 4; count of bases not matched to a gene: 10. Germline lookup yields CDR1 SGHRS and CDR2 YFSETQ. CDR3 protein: CASSLGPLAGVETQYF. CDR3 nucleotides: TGCGCCAGCAGCCTGGGACCCCTAGCGGGGGTAGAGACCCAGTACTTC.

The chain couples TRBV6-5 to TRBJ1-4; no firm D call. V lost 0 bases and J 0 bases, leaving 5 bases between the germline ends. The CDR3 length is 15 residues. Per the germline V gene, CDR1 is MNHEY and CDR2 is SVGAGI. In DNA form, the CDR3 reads TGTGCCAGCAGTTACTCATATGCAACTAATGAAAAACTGTTTTTT. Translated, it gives CASSYSYATNEKLFF.

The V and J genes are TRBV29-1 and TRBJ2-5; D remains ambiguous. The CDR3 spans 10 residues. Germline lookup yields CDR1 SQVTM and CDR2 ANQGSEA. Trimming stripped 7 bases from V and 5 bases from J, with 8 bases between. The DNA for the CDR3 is TGCAGCGGACTCGCGGAGACCCAGTACTTC. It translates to CSGLAETQYF.

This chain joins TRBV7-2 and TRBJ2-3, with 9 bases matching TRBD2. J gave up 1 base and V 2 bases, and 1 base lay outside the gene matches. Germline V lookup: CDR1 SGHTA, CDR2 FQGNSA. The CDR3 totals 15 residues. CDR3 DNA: TGTGCCAGCAGCTTACGCGGGAGGGGCACAGATACGCAGTATTTT. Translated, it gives CASSLRGRGTDTQYF.

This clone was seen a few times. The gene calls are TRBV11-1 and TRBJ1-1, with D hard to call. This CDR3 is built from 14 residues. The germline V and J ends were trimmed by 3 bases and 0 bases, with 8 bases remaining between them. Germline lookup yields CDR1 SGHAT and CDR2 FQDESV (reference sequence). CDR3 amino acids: CASSLDLLNTEAFF. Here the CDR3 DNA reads TGTGCCAGCAGCTTGGACCTTTTGAACACTGAAGCTTTCTTT.

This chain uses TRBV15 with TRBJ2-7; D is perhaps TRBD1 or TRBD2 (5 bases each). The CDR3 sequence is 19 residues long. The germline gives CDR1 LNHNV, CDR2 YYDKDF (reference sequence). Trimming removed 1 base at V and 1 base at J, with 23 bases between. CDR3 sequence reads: CATSRGLRVGGLKSYEQYF. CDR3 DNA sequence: TGTGCCACCAGCAGAGGCCTAAGGGTTGGGGGTTTAAAGTCCTACGAGCAGTACTTC. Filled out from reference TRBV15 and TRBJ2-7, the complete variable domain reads DAMVIQNPRYQVTQFGKPVTLSCSQTLNHNVMYWYQQKSSQAPKLLFHYYDKDFNNEADTPDNFQSRRPNTSFCFLDIRSPGLGDTAMYLCATSRGLRVGGLKSYEQYFGPGTRLTVT.

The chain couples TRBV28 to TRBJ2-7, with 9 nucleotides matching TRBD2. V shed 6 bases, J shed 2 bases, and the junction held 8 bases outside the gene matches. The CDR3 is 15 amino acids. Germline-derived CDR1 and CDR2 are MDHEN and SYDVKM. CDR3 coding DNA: TGTGCCAGCAGGCCCTTAGCGGGAGCCCCCTACGAGCAGTACTTC. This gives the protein CASRPLAGAPYEQYF.